These 17 T cell receptor beta chains came from one sample sequenced in a study of beta chain features in type 1 diabetes. What was sequenced were expressed TCRB transcripts, since all of the isolated RNA had been reverse transcribed. Profiled with immunoSEQ multiplex PCR; TCRdb holds only in-frame clones, not every one. The profile shows around 180,000 clones, 10% to 15% of them singletons. The source material was central memory CD4+ T cells from blood. The receptors stem from a woman between 18 and 29 years old in good health.

This clone was counted only a few times. CDR3 nucleotides: TGTGCCAGCAGCACACAGGGTAATGGCTACACCTTC. Translated: CASSTQGNGYTF. The chain is built from TRBV27 and TRBJ1-2, with a tentative D call TRBD1 (6 bases). This CDR3 has 12 residues. Germline-derived CDR1 and CDR2 are MNHEY and SMNVEV (reference sequence). V was trimmed by 6 bases and J by 6 bases, leaving 11 bases between them.

The CDR3 DNA reads as TGCAGCGTTGAAGCCCCGGGAGTCTCCCGAGGGAATGAGCAGTTCTTC. As protein: CSVEAPGVSRGNEQFF. The V and J genes are TRBV29-1 and TRBJ2-1; D might be TRBD2 (6 bases). V was pared by 1 base and J by 7 bases, with 20 bases between. The CDR3 totals 16 residues. Germline V gene data show CDR1 as SQVTM and CDR2 as ANQGSEA.

This rearrangement joins TRBV28 to TRBJ2-1, with D maybe TRBD2 (6 bases). V lost 6 bases and J lost 6, with 18 bases in between. Per germline, CDR1 MDHEN and CDR2 SYDVKM. This CDR3 is 15 amino acids long. CDR3 amino acids: CASRTTGRGGNEQFF. The CDR3 bases are TGTGCCAGCAGGACGACTGGGCGGGGAGGCAATGAGCAGTTCTTC.

The table lists this clone with a few counts. The V call is TRBV4-3, the J call TRBJ2-1; perhaps TRBD1 as D (5 bases). This CDR3 is 15 amino acids long. With 7 bases removed from V and 8 bases from J, the gap between germline ends came to 21 bases. Germline CDR1 reads LGHNA; CDR2 reads YSLEER. The CDR3 is CASKPLQGLKDEQFF. The DNA for the CDR3 is TGCGCCAGCAAACCTCTGCAGGGCCTGAAGGATGAGCAGTTCTTC.

V and J are TRBV28 and TRBJ1-5, with 7 bases that match TRBD1. CDR3 length equals 15 residues. The ends lost 5 bases at V and 0 bases at J; junction bases unmatched: 4. Germline CDR1 MDHEN, CDR2 SYDVKM. CDR3 sequence reads: CASSPGQISNQPQHF. In DNA, the CDR3 is TGTGCCAGCAGTCCGGGACAGATTAGCAATCAGCCCCAGCATTTT.

This clone was detected only a few times. J is TRBJ1-2 and V is TRBV28, with 7 bases lining up with TRBD1. V lost 6 bases, J lost 6 bases, and 4 bases stayed unmatched. Germline V gives CDR1 MDHEN, CDR2 SYDVKM. The CDR3 spans 12 residues. CDR3 in amino acids: CASSTGVHGYTF. In nucleotides, the CDR3 is TGTGCCAGCAGCACAGGGGTCCATGGCTACACCTTC.

V and J are TRBV5-1 and TRBJ2-2; TRBD2 aligns across 12 bases. V lost 4 bases and J lost 4; bases outside the gene matches: 5. The length of the CDR3 is 16 residues. CDR1 SGHRS and CDR2 YFSETQ come from the germline V gene. CDR3 residues: CASSTGLAGRTGELFF. CDR3 DNA sequence: TGCGCCAGCAGCACGGGACTAGCGGGCCGCACCGGGGAGCTGTTTTTT.

This clone was seen only a few times. The chain has TRBV28 and TRBJ2-1, with a possible D match to TRBD2 (5 bases). Germline V gene lookup returns CDR1 MDHEN and CDR2 SYDVKM. This CDR3 has 10 amino acids. Trimming shortened V by 6 bases and J by 10 bases, and 7 bases separated the two germline ends. This chain's CDR3 is CASRRREQFF. CDR3 in DNA: TGTGCCAGCAGACGGAGGGAGCAGTTCTTC. Based on the CDR3 plus reference TRBV28 and TRBJ2-1, the full variable domain is DVKVTQSSRYLVKRTGEKVFLECVQDMDHENMFWYRQDPGLGLRLIYFSYDVKMKEKGDIPEGYSVSREKKERFSLILESASTNQTSMYLCASRRREQFFGPGTRLTVL.

There are a few counts of this clone. The chain joins TRBV2 to TRBJ2-5; D remains ambiguous. V shed 7 bases and J shed 5 bases, with 5 bases lying between them. This CDR3 has 10 amino acids. The germline CDR1 and CDR2 sequences are SNHLY and FYNNEI. CDR3 sequence: CASMRETQYF. The CDR3 nucleotides are TGTGCCAGCATGCGCGAGACCCAGTACTTC.

V gene TRBV4-1 combines with J gene TRBJ1-2; perhaps TRBD1 as D (6 bases). The germline CDR1 and CDR2 sequences are MGHRA and YSYEKL. V dropped 4 bases and J dropped 5 bases, with 14 bases sitting between them. The length of the CDR3 is 14 residues. The DNA of the CDR3 is TGCGCCAGCAGCCTCGGACCCACAGGGTATGGCTACACCTTC. Translation gives CASSLGPTGYGYTF.

The chain uses TRBV5-4 and TRBJ1-4, with no clear D. Germline V CDR1 and CDR2: SGHNT, YYREEE (reference sequence). With 0 bases removed from V and 10 bases from J, the gap between germline ends came to 16 bases. This CDR3 spans 15 amino acids. The CDR3 loop is CASSLGLEENRKLFF. The CDR3 bases are TGTGCCAGCAGCTTGGGACTCGAAGAGAACCGAAAACTGTTTTTT.

V and J are TRBV6-5 and TRBJ2-7, with TRBD1 as a possible D gene (6 bases). This CDR3 is 14 amino acids long. The germline V and J ends were trimmed by 6 bases and 6 bases, with 18 bases remaining between them. CDR1 MNHEY and CDR2 SVGAGI come from the germline V gene. The CDR3 region is CASSRRQVSVEQYF. The CDR3 nucleotides read TGTGCCAGCAGCAGACGACAGGTCTCGGTCGAGCAGTACTTC.

The chain recombines TRBV28 with TRBJ2-6, with D possibly matching TRBD1 (6 bases). CDR3 size: 16 residues. The V end lost 5 bases, the J end lost 3 bases, and 14 bases lay between the germline ends. CDR1 is MDHEN, CDR2 SYDVKM, per germline. The CDR3, as DNA: TGTGCCAGCAGTAAACAGGGATCCTTTGGGGCCAACGTCCTGACTTTC. Amino acid sequence: CASSKQGSFGANVLTF.

V gene TRBV29-1 combines with J gene TRBJ1-3, with D unclear. Germline CDR1 SQVTM, CDR2 ANQGSEA. The V gene lost 4 bases and the J gene lost 9 bases, with 19 bases spanning the gap. This CDR3 is 14 amino acids long. The CDR3 region has the DNA TGCAGCGTTGGGCCGGGGAGCACAGACGGCACCATATATTTT. This codes for CSVGPGSTDGTIYF.

The V gene is TRBV6-5, the J gene TRBJ2-5, with 11 bases fitting TRBD2. Germline values: CDR1 MNHEY, CDR2 SVGAGI. V dropped 6 bases and J dropped 4; count of bases not matched to a gene: 7. The CDR3 spans 15 residues. As DNA, the CDR3 is TGTGCCAGCAGACCTTCAGGACTAGCGGGAGAGACCCAGTACTTC. Translated: CASRPSGLAGETQYF.

This clone was detected only a few times. The rearrangement uses TRBV5-1 and TRBJ2-1, with 10 bases lining up with TRBD2. V was pared by 0 bases and J by 3 bases, with 3 bases of the junction left unmatched. Germline V gives CDR1 SGHRS, CDR2 YFSETQ. CDR3 length: 16 amino acids. In nucleotides, the CDR3 is TGCGCCAGCAGCTTGGGTCTAGCGGGGGTCTACAATGAGCAGTTCTTC. Protein sequence: CASSLGLAGVYNEQFF.

Only a few counts were recorded for this clone. CDR3 loop: CASSPPSGRVSYEQYF. CDR3 bases: TGTGCCAGCAGCCCCCCCAGCGGGAGGGTTTCCTACGAGCAGTACTTC. This chain uses TRBV9 with TRBJ2-7, with 10 bases that match TRBD2. In germline, CDR1 is SGDLS, CDR2 YYNGEE. The V segment lost 4 bases and the J segment 1 base; nucleotides outside the gene matches: 8. The CDR3 runs 16 residues.